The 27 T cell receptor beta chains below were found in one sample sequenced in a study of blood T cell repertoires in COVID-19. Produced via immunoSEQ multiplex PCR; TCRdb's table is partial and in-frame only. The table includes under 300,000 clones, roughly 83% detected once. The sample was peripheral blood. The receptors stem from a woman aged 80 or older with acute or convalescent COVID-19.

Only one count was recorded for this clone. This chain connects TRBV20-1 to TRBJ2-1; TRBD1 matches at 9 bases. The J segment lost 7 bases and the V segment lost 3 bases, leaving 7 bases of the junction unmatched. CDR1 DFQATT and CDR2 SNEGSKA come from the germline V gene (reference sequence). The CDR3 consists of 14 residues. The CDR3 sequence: CSASGTGMINEQFF. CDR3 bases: TGCAGTGCTAGTGGGACAGGGATGATTAATGAGCAGTTCTTC.

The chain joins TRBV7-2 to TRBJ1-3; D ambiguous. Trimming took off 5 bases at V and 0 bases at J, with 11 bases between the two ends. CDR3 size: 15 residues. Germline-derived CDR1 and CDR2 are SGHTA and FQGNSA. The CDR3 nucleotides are TGTGCCAGCAGCGGTGGGCTCTTCTCTGGAAACACCATATATTTT. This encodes CASSGGLFSGNTIYF. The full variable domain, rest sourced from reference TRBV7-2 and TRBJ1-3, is GAGVSQSPSNKVTEKGKDVELRCDPISGHTALYWYRQSLGQGLEFLIYFQGNSAPDKSGLPSDRFSAERTGGSVSTLTIQRTQQEDSAVYLCASSGGLFSGNTIYFGEGSWLTVV.

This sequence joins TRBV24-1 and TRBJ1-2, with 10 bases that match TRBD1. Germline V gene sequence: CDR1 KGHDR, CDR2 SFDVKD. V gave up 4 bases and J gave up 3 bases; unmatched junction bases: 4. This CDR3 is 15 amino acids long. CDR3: CATSDRTGGYYGYTF. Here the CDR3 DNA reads TGTGCCACCAGTGACCGGACAGGGGGGTACTATGGCTACACCTTC.

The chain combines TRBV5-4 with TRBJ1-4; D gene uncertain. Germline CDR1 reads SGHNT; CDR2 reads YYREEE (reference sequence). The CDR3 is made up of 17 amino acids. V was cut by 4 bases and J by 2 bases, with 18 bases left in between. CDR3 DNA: TGTGCCAGCAGCATCCAAAAGGGAGGTCGTACTAATGAAAAACTGTTTTTT. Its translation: CASSIQKGGRTNEKLFF. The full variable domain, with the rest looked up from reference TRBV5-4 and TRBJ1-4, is ETGVTQSPTHLIKTRGQQVTLRCSSQSGHNTVSWYQQALGQGPQFIFQYYREEENGRGNFPPRFSGLQFPNYSSELNVNALELDDSALYLCASSIQKGGRTNEKLFFGSGTQLSVL.

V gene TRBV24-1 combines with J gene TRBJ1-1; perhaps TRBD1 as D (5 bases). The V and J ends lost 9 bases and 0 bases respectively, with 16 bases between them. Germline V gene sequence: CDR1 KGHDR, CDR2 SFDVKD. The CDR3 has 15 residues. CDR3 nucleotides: TGTGCCACCCCCTCGGGAGGGGCCATGAACACTGAAGCTTTCTTT. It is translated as CATPSGGAMNTEAFF.

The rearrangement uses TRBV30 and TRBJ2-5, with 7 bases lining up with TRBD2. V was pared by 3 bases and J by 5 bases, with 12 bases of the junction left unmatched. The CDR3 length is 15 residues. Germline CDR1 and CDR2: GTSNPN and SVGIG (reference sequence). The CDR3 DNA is TGTGCCTGGAGCGGGACGCGGGGGTCCGTGGAGACCCAGTACTTC. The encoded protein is CAWSGTRGSVETQYF.

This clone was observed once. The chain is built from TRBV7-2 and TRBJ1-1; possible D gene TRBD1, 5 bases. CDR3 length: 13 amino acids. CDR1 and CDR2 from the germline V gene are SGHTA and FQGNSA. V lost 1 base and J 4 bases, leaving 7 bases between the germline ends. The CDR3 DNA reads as TGTGCCAGCAGCTTAGTGCAGGGCACTGAAGCTTTCTTT. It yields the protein CASSLVQGTEAFF.

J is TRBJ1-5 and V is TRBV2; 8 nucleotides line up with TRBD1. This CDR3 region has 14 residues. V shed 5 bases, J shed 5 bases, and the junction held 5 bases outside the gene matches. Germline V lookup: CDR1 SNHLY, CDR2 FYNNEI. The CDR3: CASSLDRGYQPQHF. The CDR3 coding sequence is TGTGCCAGCAGTCTTGACAGGGGATATCAGCCCCAGCATTTT.

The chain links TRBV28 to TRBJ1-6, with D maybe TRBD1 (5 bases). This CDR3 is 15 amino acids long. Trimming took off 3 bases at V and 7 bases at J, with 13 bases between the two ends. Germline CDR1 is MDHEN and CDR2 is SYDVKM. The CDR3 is CASSFPAAGNSPLHF. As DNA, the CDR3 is TGTGCCAGCAGTTTCCCCGCAGCAGGGAATTCACCCCTCCACTTT.

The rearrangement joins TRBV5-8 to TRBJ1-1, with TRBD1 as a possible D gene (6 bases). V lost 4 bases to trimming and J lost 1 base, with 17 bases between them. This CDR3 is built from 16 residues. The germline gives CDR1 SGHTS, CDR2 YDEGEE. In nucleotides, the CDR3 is TGTGCCAGCAGCCGGGACACCCTAAGGAGGAACACTGAAGCTTTCTTT. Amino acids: CASSRDTLRRNTEAFF. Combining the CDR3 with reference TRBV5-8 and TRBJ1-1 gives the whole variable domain EAGVTQSPTHLIKTRGQQATLRCSPISGHTSVYWYQQALGLGLQFLLWYDEGEERNRGNFPPRFSGRQFPNYSSELNVNALELEDSALYLCASSRDTLRRNTEAFFGQGTRLTVV.

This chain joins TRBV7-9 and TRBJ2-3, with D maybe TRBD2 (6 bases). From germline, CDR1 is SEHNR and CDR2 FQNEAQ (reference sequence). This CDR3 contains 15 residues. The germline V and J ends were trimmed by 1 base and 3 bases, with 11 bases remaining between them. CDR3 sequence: CASSLGIADTDTQYF. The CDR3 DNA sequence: TGTGCCAGCAGCTTAGGTATAGCGGATACAGATACGCAGTATTTT. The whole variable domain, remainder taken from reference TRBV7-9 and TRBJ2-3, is DTGVSQNPRHKITKRGQNVTFRCDPISEHNRLYWYRQTLGQGPEFLTYFQNEAQLEKSRLLSDRFSAERPKGSFSTLEIQRTEQGDSAMYLCASSLGIADTDTQYFGPGTRLTVL.

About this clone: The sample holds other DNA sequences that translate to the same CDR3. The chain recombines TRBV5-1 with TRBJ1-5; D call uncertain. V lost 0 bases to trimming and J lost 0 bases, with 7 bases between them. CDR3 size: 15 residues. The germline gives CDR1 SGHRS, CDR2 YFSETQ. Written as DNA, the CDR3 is TGCGCCAGCAGCTTGGAAGGAGGTAGCAATCAGCCCCAGCATTTT. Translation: CASSLEGGSNQPQHF.

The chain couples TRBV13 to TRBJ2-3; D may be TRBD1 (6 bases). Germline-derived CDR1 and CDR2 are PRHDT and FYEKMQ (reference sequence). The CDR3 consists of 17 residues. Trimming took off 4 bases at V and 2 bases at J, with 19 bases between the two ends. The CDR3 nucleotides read TGTGCCAGCAGCTCCCCTTGGTGGGACACTAACACAGATACGCAGTATTTT. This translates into CASSSPWWDTNTDTQYF.

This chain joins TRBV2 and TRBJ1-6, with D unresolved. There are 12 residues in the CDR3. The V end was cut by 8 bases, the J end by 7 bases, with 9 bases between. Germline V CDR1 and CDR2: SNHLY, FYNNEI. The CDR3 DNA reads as TGTGCCAGCCGAGGCACGAATTCACCCCTCCACTTT. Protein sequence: CASRGTNSPLHF.

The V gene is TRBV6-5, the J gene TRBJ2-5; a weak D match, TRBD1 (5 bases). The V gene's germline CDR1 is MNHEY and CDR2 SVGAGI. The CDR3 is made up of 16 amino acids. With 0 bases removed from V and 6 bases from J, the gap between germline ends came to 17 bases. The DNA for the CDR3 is TGTGCCAGCAGTTACTCGAGTGCAGGGATGGGAAAGACCCAGTACTTC. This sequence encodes CASSYSSAGMGKTQYF.

The CDR3 loop is CASQDTVNYGYTF. In nucleotides, the CDR3 is TGCGCCAGCCAGGACACGGTCAACTATGGCTACACCTTC. The chain is built from TRBV10-2 and TRBJ1-2; TRBD1 is a possible D gene (5 bases). The germline V gene encodes CDR1 WSHSY and CDR2 SAAADI. CDR3 length equals 13 residues. The V and J ends lost 8 bases and 2 bases respectively, with 12 bases between them.

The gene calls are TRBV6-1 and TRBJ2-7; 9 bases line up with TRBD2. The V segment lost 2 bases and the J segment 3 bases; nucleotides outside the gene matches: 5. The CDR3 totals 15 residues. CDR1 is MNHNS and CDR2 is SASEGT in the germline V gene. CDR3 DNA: TGTGCCAGCAGTGAAATGGGCGGGGGGGTCTACGAGCAGTACTTC. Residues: CASSEMGGGVYEQYF.

Written as DNA, the CDR3 is TGTGCCAGCAGTGAGCGCTCCTATAATTCACCCCTCCACTTT. Amino acids: CASSERSYNSPLHF. The rearrangement links TRBV2 to TRBJ1-6; D ambiguous. CDR1 SNHLY and CDR2 FYNNEI come from the germline V gene. V dropped 3 bases and J dropped 0 bases, with 3 bases sitting between them. This CDR3 is 14 amino acids long.

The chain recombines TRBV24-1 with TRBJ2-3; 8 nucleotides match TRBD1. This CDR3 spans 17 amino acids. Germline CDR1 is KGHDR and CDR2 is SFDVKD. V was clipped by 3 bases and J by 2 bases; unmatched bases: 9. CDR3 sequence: CATSDRGETGVTDTQYF. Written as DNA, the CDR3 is TGTGCCACCAGTGATAGGGGCGAGACAGGGGTCACAGATACGCAGTATTTT.

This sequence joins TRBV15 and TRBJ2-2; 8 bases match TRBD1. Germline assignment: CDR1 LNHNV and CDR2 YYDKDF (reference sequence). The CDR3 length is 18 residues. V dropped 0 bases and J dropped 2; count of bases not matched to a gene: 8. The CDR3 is CATSRDSGTGRNTGELFF. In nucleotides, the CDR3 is TGTGCCACCAGCAGAGATTCCGGGACAGGTAGAAACACCGGGGAGCTGTTTTTT.

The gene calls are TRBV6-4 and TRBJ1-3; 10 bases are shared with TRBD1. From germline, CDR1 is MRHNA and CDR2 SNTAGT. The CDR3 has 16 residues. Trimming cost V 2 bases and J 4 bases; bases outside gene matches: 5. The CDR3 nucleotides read TGTGCCAGCAGTGACGCCGGGACAGGGGCGGGAAACACCATATATTTT. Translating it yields CASSDAGTGAGNTIYF.

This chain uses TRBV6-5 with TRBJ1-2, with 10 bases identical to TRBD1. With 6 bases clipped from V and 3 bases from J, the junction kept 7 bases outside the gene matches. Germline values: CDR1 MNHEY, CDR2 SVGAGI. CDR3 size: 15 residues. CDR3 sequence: CASSDPGQGYYGYTF. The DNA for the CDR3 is TGTGCCAGCAGCGACCCGGGACAGGGGTACTATGGCTACACCTTC.

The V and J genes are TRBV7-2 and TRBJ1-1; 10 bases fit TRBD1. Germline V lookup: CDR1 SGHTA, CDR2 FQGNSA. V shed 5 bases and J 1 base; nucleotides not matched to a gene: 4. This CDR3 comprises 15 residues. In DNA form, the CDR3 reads TGTGCCAGCAGCGACAGGGGGCGGGGGAACACTGAAGCTTTCTTT. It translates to CASSDRGRGNTEAFF. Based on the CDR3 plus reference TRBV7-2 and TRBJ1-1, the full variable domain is GAGVSQSPSNKVTEKGKDVELRCDPISGHTALYWYRQSLGQGLEFLIYFQGNSAPDKSGLPSDRFSAERTGGSVSTLTIQRTQQEDSAVYLCASSDRGRGNTEAFFGQGTRLTVV.

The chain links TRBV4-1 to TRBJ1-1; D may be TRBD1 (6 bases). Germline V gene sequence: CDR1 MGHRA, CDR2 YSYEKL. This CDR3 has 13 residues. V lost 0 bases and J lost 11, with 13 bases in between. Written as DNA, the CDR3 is TGCGCCAGCAGCCAAGAACAGGGTCGGAGGGCTTTCTTT. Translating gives CASSQEQGRRAFF.

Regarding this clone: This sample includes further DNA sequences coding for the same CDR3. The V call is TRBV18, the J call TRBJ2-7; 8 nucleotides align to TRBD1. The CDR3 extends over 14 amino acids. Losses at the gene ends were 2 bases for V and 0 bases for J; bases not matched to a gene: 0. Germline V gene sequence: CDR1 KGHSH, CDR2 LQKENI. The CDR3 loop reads CASSPGQGSYEQYF. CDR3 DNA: TGTGCCAGCTCACCAGGACAGGGCTCCTACGAGCAGTACTTC.

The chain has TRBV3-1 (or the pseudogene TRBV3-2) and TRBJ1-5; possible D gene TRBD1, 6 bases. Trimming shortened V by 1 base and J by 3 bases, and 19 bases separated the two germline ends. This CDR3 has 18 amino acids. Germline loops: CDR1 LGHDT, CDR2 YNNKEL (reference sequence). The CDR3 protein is CASSQGRPGGAYNQPQHF. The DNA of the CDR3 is TGTGCCAGCAGCCAAGGACGTCCGGGGGGGGCTTACAATCAGCCCCAGCATTTT.

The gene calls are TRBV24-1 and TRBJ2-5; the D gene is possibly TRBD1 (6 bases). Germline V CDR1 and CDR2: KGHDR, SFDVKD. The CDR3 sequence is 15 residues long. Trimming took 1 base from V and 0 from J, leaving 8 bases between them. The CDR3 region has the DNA TGTGCCACCAGTGATTTAAGGGACAACCAAGAGACCCAGTACTTC. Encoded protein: CATSDLRDNQETQYF.